These 10 T cell receptor beta chains were all obtained from the same sample, sequenced in a study of T cell repertoires in cytomegalovirus infection. In TCRdb, the reads were re-called with MiXCR into one record per CDR3 protein. Found here are 150,000 to 200,000 distinct CDR3 sequences, about 30% of them singletons; the top ten hold 31%. Material: PBMCs. These receptor sequences come from a human donor in good health (CMV status not recorded). Some clones in this sample may be carry-over from other donors' samples.

This clonotype appeared a few times. This chain connects TRBV2 to TRBJ2-2, with unresolved D. The length of the CDR3 is 15 residues. Looked up from germline, CDR1 is SNHLY and CDR2 is FYNNEI. The V and J ends lost 4 bases and 0 bases respectively, with 9 bases between them. CDR3 bases: TGTGCCAGCAGTGGTTTCCTTTCGAACACCGGGGAGCTGTTTTTT. Translation gives CASSGFLSNTGELFF.

This clonotype was counted at least ten times. The CDR3 DNA follows: TGTGCCAGCAGCCCGTGGGGCGGCAGGGAGCAATCCAATGAGCAGTTCTTC. Translating gives CASSPWGGREQSNEQFF. The chain recombines TRBV11-2 with TRBJ2-1, with D possibly called TRBD1 or TRBD2 (5 bases each). V lost 5 bases to trimming and J lost 6 bases, with 23 bases between them. The CDR3 has 17 residues. CDR1 and CDR2 from the germline V gene are SGHAT and FQNNGV.

This clonotype was counted at least ten times. The gene calls are TRBV12-3 or TRBV12-4 and TRBJ1-5; the D is unclear. The CDR3 extends over 13 amino acids. The V and J ends lost 6 bases and 3 bases respectively, with 9 bases between them. CDR3 in DNA: TGTGCCAGCAGCCTTATGGACAATCAGCCCCAGCATTTT. It codes for CASSLMDNQPQHF.

V is TRBV6-5 and J is TRBJ2-1; D is possibly TRBD2 (7 bases). Germline CDR1 reads MNHEY; CDR2 reads SVGAGI. V dropped 7 bases and J dropped 3 bases, with 16 bases sitting between them. The CDR3 consists of 15 residues. CDR3 loop: CASTRGARGYNEQFF. The CDR3 DNA is TGTGCCAGCACACGGGGGGCGCGAGGCTACAATGAGCAGTTCTTC.

Comment on this clonotype: One end of the junction does not line up with germline, which may come from a read error. The V and J genes are TRBV28 and TRBJ2-1; D tentatively reads TRBD1 or TRBD2 (6 bases each). CDR3 length: 14 residues. Germline CDR1 MDHEN, CDR2 SYDVKM. CDR3 sequence (DNA): TGTGACAGCAAGGAACAGGGAGGTTGGGATGAGCAGTTCTTC. Translated: CDSKEQGGWDEQFF.

This clonotype was recorded at least ten times. The CDR3 here is CASSLVVGRNTEAFF. CDR3 sequence (DNA): TGTGCCAGCAGCTTAGTAGTGGGAAGAAACACTGAAGCTTTCTTT. V and J are TRBV7-9 and TRBJ1-1; no reliable D call. Trimming took 1 base from V and 2 from J, leaving 11 bases between them. The length of the CDR3 is 15 residues. Per the germline V gene, CDR1 is SEHNR and CDR2 is FQNEAQ (reference sequence). The whole variable domain, filled in from reference TRBV7-9 and TRBJ1-1, reads DTGVSQNPRHKITKRGQNVTFRCDPISEHNRLYWYRQTLGQGPEFLTYFQNEAQLEKSRLLSDRFSAERPKGSFSTLEIQRTEQGDSAMYLCASSLVVGRNTEAFFGQGTRLTVV.

This clonotype was counted only a few times. CDR3 loop: CASSYRLAGGPGEQYF. Here the CDR3 DNA reads TGTGCCAGCAGTTACCGACTAGCGGGGGGGCCTGGAGAGCAGTACTTC. The rearrangement links TRBV6-5 to TRBJ2-7, with 14 bases fitting TRBD2. There are 16 residues in the CDR3. Germline trimming cut 2 bases from V and 7 bases from J; bases unmatched to any gene: 7. Germline values: CDR1 MNHEY, CDR2 SVGAGI.

This clonotype was counted a few times. The CDR3 region is CASSLVRAGETQYF. The CDR3 DNA sequence: TGTGCCAGCAGCCTGGTGAGGGCCGGGGAGACCCAGTACTTC. The chain recombines TRBV28 with TRBJ2-5, with D perhaps matching TRBD2 (5 bases). Trimming took 6 bases from V and 5 from J, leaving 16 bases between them. The germline V gene has CDR1 MDHEN and CDR2 SYDVKM. This CDR3 comprises 14 residues.

The J gene is TRBJ2-7, the V gene TRBV6-6, with a possible D match to TRBD2 (6 bases). Germline V lookup: CDR1 MNHNY, CDR2 SVGAGI (reference sequence). The CDR3 is 13 residues long. With 5 bases removed from V and 2 bases from J, the gap between germline ends came to 10 bases. Here the CDR3 DNA reads TGTGCCAGCAGTGGGGACTTGACCTACGAGCAGTACTTC. Translation gives CASSGDLTYEQYF.

V gene TRBV5-4 combines with J gene TRBJ2-1; D perhaps matches TRBD1 (6 bases). The length of the CDR3 is 17 residues. Per germline, CDR1 SGHNT and CDR2 YYREEE (reference sequence). V dropped 7 bases and J dropped 1 base, with 21 bases sitting between them. Written as DNA, the CDR3 is TGTGCCAGCGGGCACAGGGAGCTCTTTGGGTCCTACAATGAGCAGTTCTTC. It yields the protein CASGHRELFGSYNEQFF. Full variable domain (missing parts from reference TRBV5-4 and TRBJ2-1): ETGVTQSPTHLIKTRGQQVTLRCSSQSGHNTVSWYQQALGQGPQFIFQYYREEENGRGNFPPRFSGLQFPNYSSELNVNALELDDSALYLCASGHRELFGSYNEQFFGPGTRLTVL.